The T cell receptor beta chain described here comes from a study of T-cell reconstitution after alpha-beta-depleted transplantation in children. This clonotype was observed at least ten times. Construction of the TCRbeta library involved unique molecular identifiers. TCRdb re-derived calls from the PCR reads in MiXCR, one entry per CDR3 protein. Counted here are some 240,000 distinct CDR3 sequences, 9.7% occurring once; the ten biggest clones make up 5.1%. The V gene end was trimmed by 1 base and the J gene end by 5 bases; junction bases not matched to a gene: 6. The CDR3 is 15 amino acids. The germline V gene has CDR1 MNHEY and CDR2 SMNVEV (reference sequence).

Sequenced here: PBMCs from the stem cell graft donor, sampled from the stem cell graft. The chain combines TRBV27 with TRBJ2-7, with TRBD1 identical over 9 bases. This clonotype originated in a human donor who donated a stem cell graft to a child with SCID. In DNA, the CDR3 is TGTGCCAGCAGTTTATGGGGACAGGGAAGGGACGAGCAGTACTTC. It specifies CASSLWGQGRDEQYF.